These 27 T cell receptor beta chains were sequenced from one sample in a study of post-analysis software for immune sequencing data. Notes on the study in general: Among five TRBV segments more frequent in patients than controls were TRBV5-6, TRBV5-1 and TRBV20-1.

Their specific antigens are unknown. Unique molecular identifiers were present in the TCR beta cDNA libraries. TCRdb ran MiXCR on the PCR reads and lists one entry per CDR3 protein. The sample records roughly 870,000 distinct CDR3 sequences, approximately 53% being singletons. Sequenced: blood. Receptors were obtained from a girl aged 10 to 17 with multiple sclerosis.

This clonotype was seen a handful of times. The chain employs TRBV29-1 and TRBJ2-1; a weak D match, TRBD2 (7 bases). V was pared by 1 base and J by 3 bases, with 16 bases between. This CDR3 has 16 residues. Looked up from germline, CDR1 is SQVTM and CDR2 is ANQGSEA. This chain's CDR3 is CSVEAGGSLHYNEQFF. The DNA for the CDR3 is TGCAGCGTTGAAGCGGGGGGCTCCCTTCACTACAATGAGCAGTTCTTC.

This clonotype has more than one count but fewer than ten. At one end, the junction sequence differs from germline, possibly due to a read error. V and J are TRBV5-1 and TRBJ2-7; no clear D gene. CDR1 SGHRS and CDR2 YFSETQ come from the germline V gene. CDR3 length: 11 amino acids. The CDR3 here is CASGFSYEQYF. CDR3 DNA: TGCGCCAGCGGCTTCTCCTACGAGCAGTACTTC.

This clonotype has only a few counts. V usage is TRBV7-9 and J usage is TRBJ2-7; 9 bases line up with TRBD1. Germline CDR1 SEHNR, CDR2 FQNEAQ (reference sequence). J was trimmed by 4 bases and V by 0 bases; bases with no gene match: 4. This CDR3 comprises 15 residues. CDR3 residues: CASSLALGTGYEQYF. In DNA form, the CDR3 reads TGTGCCAGCAGCTTAGCGCTCGGGACAGGGTACGAGCAGTACTTC.

The chain has TRBV20-1 and TRBJ1-1, with D unresolved. V lost 5 bases to trimming and J lost 10 bases, with 14 bases between them. There are 11 residues in the CDR3. CDR1 is DFQATT, CDR2 SNEGSKA, per germline (reference sequence). The CDR3 DNA reads TGCAGTGCTCGGCGGGAAAGGGTAGCTTTCTTT. Its protein is CSARRERVAFF.

This sequence joins TRBV7-2 and TRBJ2-5; 11 bases fit TRBD2. The junction had 10 bases not matched to a gene; V was cut back by 8 bases and J by 5 bases. This CDR3 has 15 amino acids. Germline V gene sequence: CDR1 SGHTA, CDR2 FQGNSA. CDR3 amino acids: CASGPSSGGRETQYF. In nucleotides, the CDR3 is TGTGCCAGCGGCCCTTCTAGCGGGGGGCGCGAGACCCAGTACTTC.

This clonotype was counted only a few times. The chain combines TRBV27 with TRBJ2-3, with 7 bases fitting TRBD2. Looked up from germline, CDR1 is MNHEY and CDR2 is SMNVEV (reference sequence). The junction had 10 bases not matched to a gene; V was cut back by 4 bases and J by 0 bases. The CDR3 contains 17 residues. The CDR3 loop is CASSSVFRGVSTDTQYF. The CDR3, as DNA: TGTGCCAGCAGTTCAGTCTTTCGGGGGGTTAGCACAGATACGCAGTATTTT.

The chain employs TRBV29-1 and TRBJ2-7; a weak D match, TRBD1 (5 bases). CDR1 and CDR2 (germline): SQVTM, ANQGSEA. Between the trimmed V and J ends, which lost 7 bases and 3 bases, there was a span of 16 bases. The CDR3 contains 13 residues. DNA of the CDR3: TGCAGCGCCCAGGCAGGGCCAAACTACGAGCAGTACTTC. This codes for CSAQAGPNYEQYF.

The chain joins TRBV20-1 to TRBJ2-7; D might be TRBD2 (6 bases). The germline V gene encodes CDR1 DFQATT and CDR2 SNEGSKA (reference sequence). Trimming stripped 1 base from V and 3 bases from J, with 13 bases between. The CDR3 spans 14 residues. The CDR3 spells CSARGSAGLYEQYF. The CDR3 region has the DNA TGCAGTGCTAGAGGATCGGCGGGGCTCTACGAGCAGTACTTC.

The V and J genes are TRBV5-1 and TRBJ2-3; either TRBD1 or TRBD2 may supply D (5 bases each). The CDR3 runs to 13 residues. Trimming took off 2 bases at V and 7 bases at J, with 11 bases between the two ends. Germline-derived CDR1 and CDR2 are SGHRS and YFSETQ. CDR3 coding DNA: TGCGCCAGCAGCTTCCGGGGCGAAAATACGCAGTATTTT. Translating gives CASSFRGENTQYF.

V usage is TRBV4-1 and J usage is TRBJ2-3; 13 nucleotides align to TRBD2. V shed 0 bases and J 4 bases; nucleotides not matched to a gene: 10. Germline V CDR1 and CDR2: MGHRA, YSYEKL. The CDR3 is 19 residues long. This chain's CDR3 is CASSQDLRTSGGRSDTQYF. The CDR3 DNA sequence: TGCGCCAGCAGCCAAGATCTTAGGACTAGCGGGGGCAGGTCAGATACGCAGTATTTT.

With regard to this clonotype: The junction shows a germline mismatch at one end, possibly a read error. The chain has TRBV5-1 and TRBJ1-4; 7 positions agree with TRBD1. The CDR3 extends over 14 amino acids. Germline V gene data show CDR1 as SGHRS and CDR2 as YFSETQ. CDR3 sequence (DNA): TGCGCCAGCAGCCGCACGGACAGGAATGAAAAACGGTTTTTT. Residues: CASSRTDRNEKRFF.

This chain links TRBV29-1 with TRBJ2-5; D unclear. CDR3 length: 13 residues. With 4 bases removed from V and 5 bases from J, the gap between germline ends came to 14 bases. Germline values: CDR1 SQVTM, CDR2 ANQGSEA. This CDR3 is CSVGRVTRETQYF. For the CDR3, the DNA is TGCAGCGTTGGGAGAGTCACAAGGGAGACCCAGTACTTC.

This clonotype has a handful of counts. The rearrangement joins TRBV18 to TRBJ1-5; 7 nucleotides line up with TRBD1. V lost 3 bases and J lost 4; bases outside the gene matches: 3. Germline V lookup: CDR1 KGHSH, CDR2 LQKENI. CDR3 length equals 14 residues. CDR3 sequence reads: CASSPADRNQPQHF. CDR3 sequence (DNA): TGTGCCAGCTCACCCGCGGACAGGAATCAGCCCCAGCATTTT. Using reference TRBV18 and TRBJ1-5 for the parts outside the CDR3, the full variable domain is NAGVMQNPRHLVRRRGQEARLRCSPMKGHSHVYWYRQLPEEGLKFMVYLQKENIIDESGMPKERFSAEFPKEGPSILRIQQVVRGDSAAYFCASSPADRNQPQHFGDGTRLSIL.

The V gene is TRBV7-3, the J gene TRBJ2-3; 7 bases map to TRBD2. V trimming: 5 bases; J trimming: 4 bases; junction bases outside the gene matches: 12. Germline V gene lookup returns CDR1 SGHTA and CDR2 FQGTGA. This CDR3 contains 16 residues. This chain's CDR3 is CASSPTPRGGPDTQYF. CDR3 coding DNA: TGTGCCAGCAGCCCGACTCCTCGCGGGGGTCCAGATACGCAGTATTTT.

In this sample, this clonotype turned up a few times. The rearrangement links TRBV18 to TRBJ2-1, with a weak D call TRBD2 (6 bases). The CDR3 contains 16 residues. Germline-derived CDR1 and CDR2 are KGHSH and LQKENI. V lost 2 bases and J lost 7, with 18 bases in between. The CDR3 region is CASSPSRAGGPNEQFF. Here the CDR3 DNA reads TGTGCCAGCTCACCAAGCCGAGCGGGCGGTCCAAATGAGCAGTTCTTC.

V and J are TRBV5-6 and TRBJ1-1, with 9 bases fitting TRBD1. V lost 4 bases and J lost 0; bases outside the gene matches: 7. CDR1 is SGHDT, CDR2 YYEEEE, per germline. This CDR3 region has 16 residues. The CDR3 region is CASSPGQGRMNTEAFF. The CDR3, as DNA: TGTGCCAGCAGCCCCGGACAGGGGCGCATGAACACTGAAGCTTTCTTT.

The CDR3 nucleotides read TGTGCCAGCAAAAGCAGAGTTTCTGGGGCCAACGTCCTGACTTTC. Protein product: CASKSRVSGANVLTF. The chain links TRBV3-1 to TRBJ2-6, with D hard to call. The germline gives CDR1 LGHDT, CDR2 YNNKEL (reference sequence). V was pared by 7 bases and J by 1 base, with 11 bases between. CDR3 length equals 15 residues.

The chain has TRBV20-1 and TRBJ2-7; the D gene is possibly TRBD2 (6 bases). Germline assignment: CDR1 DFQATT and CDR2 SNEGSKA (reference sequence). This CDR3 is 13 amino acids long. Trimming pared 3 bases from V and 0 bases from J, leaving 9 bases between. DNA of the CDR3: TGCAGTGCTAGGTTTAGCGGCTCCTACGAGCAGTACTTC. This translates into CSARFSGSYEQYF.

This clonotype was counted between two and nine times. The chain links TRBV29-1 to TRBJ2-1; D possibly corresponds to TRBD2 (6 bases). The CDR3 sequence is 13 residues long. The V gene's germline CDR1 is SQVTM and CDR2 ANQGSEA. Trimming took 2 bases from V and 3 from J, leaving 8 bases between them. The CDR3 DNA follows: TGCAGCGTTGAACTAGCGATCTACAATGAGCAGTTCTTC. The encoded protein is CSVELAIYNEQFF.

This clonotype was observed a handful of times. This rearrangement joins TRBV15 to TRBJ1-4; D is ambiguous. The V and J ends lost 5 bases and 3 bases respectively, with 16 bases between them. Germline assignment: CDR1 LNHNV and CDR2 YYDKDF (reference sequence). The CDR3 spans 16 residues. CDR3 amino acids: CATSPGTLPANEKLFF. The CDR3 DNA follows: TGTGCCACCAGCCCCGGTACCCTTCCGGCTAATGAAAAACTGTTTTTT.

The CDR3 protein is CASSSDRTEETQYF. CDR3 DNA sequence: TGTGCCAGCAGCTCGGACAGGACAGAAGAGACCCAGTACTTC. The chain combines TRBV11-2 with TRBJ2-5; TRBD1 aligns across 7 bases. V was clipped by 4 bases and J by 3 bases; unmatched bases: 5. This CDR3 spans 14 amino acids. Germline V CDR1 and CDR2: SGHAT, FQNNGV.

This clonotype occurred a few times. The chain is built from TRBV29-1 and TRBJ2-6; unclear D gene. Trimming stripped 7 bases from V and 3 bases from J, with 7 bases between. Germline V lookup: CDR1 SQVTM, CDR2 ANQGSEA. The CDR3 is 12 residues long. The CDR3 region has the DNA TGCAGCGCCGGCGTTGGGGCCAACGTCCTGACTTTC. It is translated as CSAGVGANVLTF.

The rearrangement uses TRBV5-1 and TRBJ2-3; maybe TRBD2 (6 bases). From germline, CDR1 is SGHRS and CDR2 YFSETQ. The CDR3 is 15 residues long. Trimming left V 3 bases short and J 1 base short, with 12 bases between. The CDR3, as DNA: TGCGCCAGCAGCTGGGGAGGAGGCCGCACAGATACGCAGTATTTT. Its translation: CASSWGGGRTDTQYF.

V usage is TRBV7-8 and J usage is TRBJ1-1; tentatively, D is TRBD1 (5 bases). The CDR3 spans 14 residues. V lost 4 bases and J 4 bases, leaving 13 bases between the germline ends. The germline V gene encodes CDR1 SGHVS and CDR2 FQNEAQ. CDR3 nucleotide sequence: TGTGCCAGCAGCTCCGGTACCGGGACCACTGAAGCTTTCTTT. Protein sequence: CASSSGTGTTEAFF.

The rearrangement joins TRBV20-1 to TRBJ1-2; the match to TRBD1 covers 10 bases. The CDR3 loop spans 16 amino acids. The germline CDR1 and CDR2 sequences are DFQATT and SNEGSKA (reference sequence). Unmatched junction bases numbered 11, after V lost 0 bases and J lost 7 bases. CDR3 region: CSARDMGTGEMGGYTF. CDR3 coding DNA: TGCAGTGCTAGAGATATGGGGACAGGGGAAATGGGTGGCTACACCTTC.

This chain's CDR3 is CAWSVPNGYEQYF. For the CDR3, the DNA is TGTGCCTGGAGTGTACCGAATGGATACGAGCAGTACTTC. The chain couples TRBV30 to TRBJ2-7; no reliable D call. The CDR3 totals 13 residues. Trimming left V 0 bases short and J 4 bases short, with 10 bases between. Germline V lookup: CDR1 GTSNPN, CDR2 SVGIG (reference sequence).

V gene TRBV20-1 combines with J gene TRBJ2-1, with a weak D call TRBD2 (6 bases). There are 13 residues in the CDR3. CDR1 and CDR2 from the germline V gene are DFQATT and SNEGSKA (reference sequence). V lost 6 bases, J lost 2 bases, and 11 bases lay in between. CDR3 sequence: CSAARGTYNEQFF. The CDR3 DNA reads as TGCAGTGCCGCGCGCGGGACCTACAATGAGCAGTTCTTC.